These 26 T cell receptor beta chains originate from one sample sequenced in a study of T-cell memory formation after mild COVID-19. TCRdb itself ran the 5' RACE reads through MiXCR, one entry per CDR3 protein. The sample consists of some 260,000 distinct CDR3 sequences, about 15% of them appearing once. The sequencing sample was made of PBMCs or a T cell subset sorted from them (not recorded which). The receptor source for this set is a man aged 18 to 29 who had mild COVID-19 (a few samples of this study predate the infection). Cell type and time point are not known.

This clonotype was counted a few times. The chain couples TRBV7-8 to TRBJ2-1; D remains unclear. CDR3 length: 15 residues. In germline, CDR1 is SGHVS, CDR2 FQNEAQ. V was pared by 5 bases and J by 3 bases, with 14 bases between. CDR3: CASSPRPASYNEQFF. The CDR3 bases are TGTGCCAGCAGCCCCCGCCCGGCCAGCTACAATGAGCAGTTCTTC.

This clonotype turned up a few times. The rearrangement uses TRBV7-2 and TRBJ1-4, with a tentative D call TRBD1 (5 bases). The CDR3 is 14 residues long. Looked up from germline, CDR1 is SGHTA and CDR2 is FQGNSA. V lost 2 bases, J lost 4 bases, and 8 bases lay in between. CDR3 DNA: TGTGCCAGCAGCTTAAACAGGAATAATGAAAAACTGTTTTTT. It yields the protein CASSLNRNNEKLFF.

This rearrangement joins TRBV14 to TRBJ2-1, with a weak D call TRBD1 (6 bases). The CDR3 sequence is 16 residues long. Germline V lookup: CDR1 SGHDN, CDR2 FVKESK. Trimming stripped 4 bases from V and 7 bases from J, with 20 bases between. CDR3 bases: TGTGCCAGCAGCCCGTTGACAGGTTTTGCCAAGAATGAGCAGTTCTTC. It codes for CASSPLTGFAKNEQFF.

The rearrangement links TRBV7-9 to TRBJ2-3; the D is unclear. Germline V gene lookup returns CDR1 SEHNR and CDR2 FQNEAQ (reference sequence). The CDR3 contains 14 residues. Trimming cost V 1 base and J 5 bases, with 10 bases left between them. This chain's CDR3 is CASSLDLDKDTQYF. The CDR3 DNA sequence: TGTGCCAGCAGCTTAGACCTCGATAAAGATACGCAGTATTTT.

In this sample, this clonotype turned up many times. V gene TRBV12-3 or TRBV12-4 combines with J gene TRBJ1-1; a weak D match, TRBD1 (5 bases). V shed 3 bases and J shed 0 bases, with 8 bases lying between them. The length of the CDR3 is 14 residues. The CDR3 here is CASSLRGLNTEAFF. In nucleotides, the CDR3 is TGTGCCAGCAGTTTGCGGGGACTGAACACTGAAGCTTTCTTT.

The V gene is TRBV5-1, the J gene TRBJ1-2; D unresolved. V was cut by 3 bases and J by 6 bases, with 18 bases left in between. The CDR3 contains 15 residues. The V gene's germline CDR1 is SGHRS and CDR2 YFSETQ. The DNA for the CDR3 is TGCGCCAGCAGCTCCAGACCCGATGGGGTAAATGGCTACACCTTC. Amino acids: CASSSRPDGVNGYTF.

The sample holds a few counts of this clonotype. This chain connects TRBV10-3 to TRBJ1-2, with D possibly TRBD1 on 5 matching bases. The CDR3 is made up of 13 amino acids. The V end lost 2 bases, the J end lost 8 bases, and 12 bases lay between the germline ends. Germline CDR1 ENHRY, CDR2 SYGVKD. The CDR3 here is CAISEGTLRGYTF. The CDR3 DNA reads as TGTGCCATCAGTGAGGGGACCCTGCGGGGCTACACCTTC.

The chain recombines TRBV21-1 with TRBJ2-3; whether TRBD1, the table's D call, matches the DNA was not checked. TRBV21-1 constitutes a pseudogene. CDR3 length: 17 amino acids. CDR3 in DNA: TGTGCCAGCAGCGGACAGGTCTTAGAATCGGGGATAGATACGCAGTATTTT. Its translation is CASSGQVLESGIDTQYF.

This clonotype appeared a few times. CDR3 nucleotides: TGCGCCAGCAGCTTGGCCGACGGCAGGAACTCCTACGAGCAGTACTTC. Protein: CASSLADGRNSYEQYF. V usage is TRBV5-1 and J usage is TRBJ2-7; no definite D call. Germline assignment: CDR1 SGHRS and CDR2 YFSETQ. The germline V and J ends were trimmed by 0 bases and 0 bases, with 13 bases remaining between them. CDR3 length: 16 amino acids. The full variable domain, its missing parts supplied by reference TRBV5-1 and TRBJ2-7, is KAGVTQTPRYLIKTRGQQVTLSCSPISGHRSVSWYQQTPGQGLQFLFEYFSETQRNKGNFPGRFSGRQFSNSRSEMNVSTLELGDSALYLCASSLADGRNSYEQYFGPGTRLTVT.

The chain is built from TRBV20-1 and TRBJ2-7; 10 bases agree with TRBD2. Losses at the gene ends were 2 bases for V and 7 bases for J; bases not matched to a gene: 8. Looked up from germline, CDR1 is DFQATT and CDR2 is SNEGSKA (reference sequence). The CDR3 consists of 14 residues. CDR3 in amino acids: CSARIPAGGLEQYV. CDR3 DNA: TGCAGTGCTAGAATACCAGCGGGGGGGCTTGAGCAGTACGTC.

The CDR3: CASSLVGQGAGETQYF. DNA for the CDR3: TGTGCCAGCAGTTTAGTGGGACAGGGGGCCGGGGAGACCCAGTACTTC. The chain carries TRBV12-3 or TRBV12-4 and TRBJ2-5, with 12 bases lining up with TRBD1. The CDR3 has 16 amino acids. The V and J ends lost 1 base and 5 bases, in that order; junction bases with no gene match: 5.

This clonotype was seen a few times. CDR3 nucleotides: TGTGCCAGCAGCTTGACCGGGACAGGAGCTGGGGCCAACGTCCTGACTTTC. It is translated as CASSLTGTGAGANVLTF. The chain is built from TRBV5-6 and TRBJ2-6; 8 bases match TRBD1. The CDR3 has 17 residues. Germline trimming cut 1 base from V and 2 bases from J; bases unmatched to any gene: 5. Looked up from germline, CDR1 is SGHDT and CDR2 is YYEEEE.

In this sample, this clonotype turned up a few times. V gene TRBV7-9 combines with J gene TRBJ2-1, with D hard to call. CDR1 and CDR2 from the germline V gene are SEHNR and FQNEAQ (reference sequence). The CDR3 totals 17 residues. Trimming shortened V by 5 bases and J by 0 bases, and 17 bases separated the two germline ends. CDR3 DNA sequence: TGTGCCAGCAGCCCCCCCTGGCCAGATAGCTCCTACAATGAGCAGTTCTTC. It codes for CASSPPWPDSSYNEQFF.

The sample holds a few counts of this clonotype. The J gene is TRBJ1-5, the V gene TRBV19, with 7 bases that match TRBD1. The CDR3 has 18 amino acids. Germline CDR1 is LNHDA and CDR2 is SQIVND (reference sequence). The ends lost 6 bases at V and 7 bases at J; junction bases unmatched: 21. The CDR3 nucleotides read TGTGCCAGTAGCCAAGTTGGGGCGCAGGGGGAGGTTTGGCAGCCCCAGCATTTT. It translates to CASSQVGAQGEVWQPQHF. The full variable domain, in which reference TRBV19 and TRBJ1-5 provide the parts outside the CDR3, is DGGITQSPKYLFRKEGQNVTLSCEQNLNHDAMYWYRQDPGQGLRLIYYSQIVNDFQKGDIAEGYSVSREKKESFPLTVTSAQKNPTAFYLCASSQVGAQGEVWQPQHFGDGTRLSIL.

This clonotype was counted a single time. The genes are TRBV28 and TRBJ1-6; D call uncertain. The germline gives CDR1 MDHEN, CDR2 SYDVKM. CDR3 size: 15 residues. Trimming stripped 1 base from V and 10 bases from J, with 14 bases between. CDR3 DNA: TGTGCCAGCAGTTTATCCGGATCGGGTCGATCACCCCTCCACTTT. Protein sequence: CASSLSGSGRSPLHF.

The chain carries TRBV20-1 and TRBJ1-1; D gene ambiguous. Trimming took off 6 bases at V and 3 bases at J, with 14 bases between the two ends. In germline, CDR1 is DFQATT, CDR2 SNEGSKA (reference sequence). The CDR3 contains 13 residues. The chain's CDR3 is CSAVVRRDTEAFF. In DNA, the CDR3 is TGCAGTGCCGTAGTCCGGCGAGACACTGAAGCTTTCTTT.

The DNA for the CDR3 is TGTGCCAGCAGCTCCCGGGGACAGGTAAAATTACCTGGCACAGATACGCAGTATTTT. It encodes CASSSRGQVKLPGTDTQYF. This chain connects TRBV11-2 to TRBJ2-3, with TRBD1 matching 8 bases. CDR3 size: 19 residues. Germline V CDR1 and CDR2: SGHAT, FQNNGV. Unmatched junction bases numbered 16, after V lost 4 bases and J lost 1 base.

This clonotype turned up a few times. The chain is built from TRBV9 and TRBJ2-3; a possible D gene is TRBD2 (7 bases). The ends were cut back, 4 bases at V and 4 bases at J, with 16 bases in the middle. Germline V gene data show CDR1 as SGDLS and CDR2 as YYNGEE. The CDR3 runs 15 residues. The CDR3 spells CASSKSRGASDTQYF. CDR3 DNA: TGTGCCAGCAGCAAGAGTCGGGGGGCCTCAGATACGCAGTATTTT. The variable domain in full, completed from reference TRBV9 and TRBJ2-3, reads DSGVTQTPKHLITATGQRVTLRCSPRSGDLSVYWYQQSLDQGLQFLIQYYNGEERAKGNILERFSAQQFPDLHSELNLSSLELGDSALYFCASSKSRGASDTQYFGPGTRLTVL.

This clonotype was recorded many times. The chain links TRBV27 to TRBJ1-2; 8 nucleotides align to TRBD1. Germline lookup yields CDR1 MNHEY and CDR2 SMNVEV (reference sequence). The CDR3 runs to 14 residues. J was trimmed by 13 bases and V by 6 bases; bases with no gene match: 16. This CDR3 reads CASRATPGQGAITF. The CDR3, as DNA: TGTGCCAGCAGAGCCACCCCCGGCCAGGGGGCCATCACCTTC.

The V and J genes are TRBV14 and TRBJ2-1, with 7 bases lining up with TRBD2. CDR1 SGHDN and CDR2 FVKESK come from the germline V gene. The CDR3 is 16 residues long. The V gene end was trimmed by 4 bases and the J gene end by 0 bases; junction bases not matched to a gene: 6. This chain's CDR3 is CASSRSWTSSYNEQFF. CDR3 nucleotide sequence: TGTGCCAGCAGCCGCTCGTGGACTAGCTCCTACAATGAGCAGTTCTTC.

The genes are TRBV4-3 and TRBJ2-5; tentative D call: TRBD1 (6 bases). The CDR3 runs to 15 residues. V lost 0 bases and J 5 bases, leaving 13 bases between the germline ends. In germline, CDR1 is LGHNA, CDR2 YSLEER. The CDR3 DNA sequence: TGCGCCAGCAGCCAAGATAGAACAGGGATGGAGACCCAGTACTTC. It yields the protein CASSQDRTGMETQYF.

This sequence joins TRBV29-1 and TRBJ1-1, with TRBD1 as a possible D gene (5 bases). The germline gives CDR1 SQVTM, CDR2 ANQGSEA. The germline V and J ends were trimmed by 6 bases and 5 bases, with 16 bases remaining between them. This CDR3 region has 13 residues. The CDR3 reads CSVAGLMRTEAFF. CDR3 DNA sequence: TGCAGCGTCGCGGGACTCATGAGGACTGAAGCTTTCTTT.

This clonotype was counted between two and nine times. The genes are TRBV29-1 and TRBJ2-4; D may be TRBD1 (6 bases). Germline V gene sequence: CDR1 SQVTM, CDR2 ANQGSEA. The V end lost 8 bases, the J end lost 8 bases, and 16 bases lay between the germline ends. The CDR3 length is 12 residues. The CDR3 DNA follows: TGCAGCCTCCGGGACAATCGGGACATTCAGTACTTC. Its translation: CSLRDNRDIQYF. Full variable domain (rest looked up from reference TRBV29-1 and TRBJ2-4): SAVISQKPSRDICQRGTSLTIQCQVDSQVTMMFWYRQQPGQSLTLIATANQGSEATYESGFVIDKFPISRPNLTFSTLTVSNMSPEDSSIYLCSLRDNRDIQYFGAGTRLSVL.

The chain joins TRBV4-3 to TRBJ2-1; D may match TRBD1 or TRBD2 (5 bases each). The germline V gene encodes CDR1 LGHNA and CDR2 YSLEER. Deletions cut 3 bases from V and 3 bases from J, with 15 bases between. This CDR3 is built from 16 residues. The CDR3 DNA reads as TGCGCCAGCAGCCAGGACCTGGGGGTAGTCTACAATGAGCAGTTCTTC. This encodes CASSQDLGVVYNEQFF.

This clonotype was picked up a small number of times. The chain joins TRBV10-3 to TRBJ1-3; D is possibly TRBD1 (6 bases). Germline assignment: CDR1 ENHRY and CDR2 SYGVKD. V dropped 5 bases and J dropped 0 bases, with 8 bases sitting between them. CDR3 length: 14 residues. This chain's CDR3 is CAISRTASGNTIYF. CDR3 nucleotides: TGTGCCATCAGTAGGACAGCCTCTGGAAACACCATATATTTT.

This clonotype was seen a handful of times. The chain employs TRBV5-6 and TRBJ2-5, with a tentative D call TRBD2 (6 bases). Germline CDR1 SGHDT, CDR2 YYEEEE. Trimming pared 1 base from V and 4 bases from J, leaving 11 bases between. There are 14 residues in the CDR3. CDR3 bases: TGTGCCAGCAGCTTGTCGCGGGGCGCAGAGACCCAGTACTTC. The encoded protein is CASSLSRGAETQYF. Combining the CDR3 with reference TRBV5-6 and TRBJ2-5 gives the whole variable domain DAGVTQSPTHLIKTRGQQVTLRCSPKSGHDTVSWYQQALGQGPQFIFQYYEEEERQRGNFPDRFSGHQFPNYSSELNVNALLLGDSALYLCASSLSRGAETQYFGPGTRLLVL.